The 9 T cell receptor beta chains in this list originate from one sample, sequenced in a study of OX40 agonist ivuxolimab in advanced cancers. This table comes from immunoSEQ multiplex PCR, and its TCRdb copy is limited to in-frame clones, with some not included. The repertoire holds roughly 75,000 clones, with about 86% as singletons. This specimen was CD4+ or CD8+ T cells sorted from blood, taken in a trial of the OX40 agonist ivuxolimab. The receptors originated from an adult with an advanced solid tumor such as melanoma, head and neck, liver or kidney cancer.

This chain joins TRBV19 and TRBJ2-3, with D possibly being TRBD1 (5 bases). This CDR3 is built from 15 residues. Looked up from germline, CDR1 is LNHDA and CDR2 is SQIVND (reference sequence). Trimming shortened V by 4 bases and J by 4 bases, and 15 bases separated the two germline ends. This CDR3 is CASSSWGESADTQYF. In DNA form, the CDR3 reads TGTGCCAGTAGTAGCTGGGGCGAGAGCGCAGATACGCAGTATTTT.

The chain carries TRBV27 and TRBJ1-1; no clear D gene. Looked up from germline, CDR1 is MNHEY and CDR2 is SMNVEV (reference sequence). This CDR3 comprises 14 residues. V lost 5 bases and J 1 base, leaving 11 bases between the germline ends. CDR3 coding DNA: TGTGCCAGCAGTATCCTTGGGTCGAACACTGAAGCTTTCTTT. Amino acid sequence: CASSILGSNTEAFF.

V and J are TRBV6-5 and TRBJ2-7, with a tentative D call TRBD1 (6 bases). CDR1 and CDR2 from the germline V gene are MNHEY and SVGAGI. CDR3 length: 15 residues. Trimming pared 6 bases from V and 2 bases from J, leaving 17 bases between. The CDR3 region is CASSPHGDTPYEQYF. The CDR3 bases are TGTGCCAGCAGCCCCCATGGGGACACGCCCTACGAGCAGTACTTC.

V and J are TRBV29-1 and TRBJ2-1; 7 bases agree with TRBD1. The CDR3 covers 15 residues. In germline, CDR1 is SQVTM, CDR2 ANQGSEA. V lost 6 bases, J lost 9 bases, and 17 bases stayed unmatched. CDR3 coding DNA: TGCAGCGTCCGTAGGGACAGCGGCGTGACGGGTGAGCAGTTCTTC. Protein sequence: CSVRRDSGVTGEQFF.

The genes are TRBV19 and TRBJ2-3, with 12 bases identical to TRBD2. V gave up 9 bases and J gave up 0 bases; unmatched junction bases: 4. CDR1 LNHDA and CDR2 SQIVND come from the germline V gene (reference sequence). There are 15 residues in the CDR3. In DNA form, the CDR3 reads TGTGCCAGCGGACTAGCGGGACCTAGCACAGATACGCAGTATTTT. It codes for CASGLAGPSTDTQYF.

The chain employs TRBV28 and TRBJ2-1; D is undetermined. CDR3 length: 14 amino acids. With 5 bases removed from V and 4 bases from J, the gap between germline ends came to 12 bases. Germline assignment: CDR1 MDHEN and CDR2 SYDVKM. The CDR3 reads CASSLGRFYNEQFF. For the CDR3, the DNA is TGTGCCAGCAGTCTCGGACGGTTTTACAATGAGCAGTTCTTC. The whole variable domain, filled in from reference TRBV28 and TRBJ2-1, reads DVKVTQSSRYLVKRTGEKVFLECVQDMDHENMFWYRQDPGLGLRLIYFSYDVKMKEKGDIPEGYSVSREKKERFSLILESASTNQTSMYLCASSLGRFYNEQFFGPGTRLTVL.

The V gene is TRBV19, the J gene TRBJ2-2; D remains unclear. Trimming took 4 bases from V and 4 from J, leaving 13 bases between them. CDR1 LNHDA and CDR2 SQIVND come from the germline V gene (reference sequence). CDR3 size: 15 residues. This CDR3 is CASSTVQIRTGELFF. The CDR3 DNA reads TGTGCCAGTAGTACCGTACAGATCCGCACCGGGGAGCTGTTTTTT. Drawing the rest from reference TRBV19 and TRBJ2-2, the complete variable domain is DGGITQSPKYLFRKEGQNVTLSCEQNLNHDAMYWYRQDPGQGLRLIYYSQIVNDFQKGDIAEGYSVSREKKESFPLTVTSAQKNPTAFYLCASSTVQIRTGELFFGEGSRLTVL.

This clone was observed a single time. The chain is built from TRBV7-8 and TRBJ2-1; unclear D gene. This CDR3 region has 14 residues. Per the germline V gene, CDR1 is SGHVS and CDR2 is FQNEAQ. V lost 3 bases and J 0 bases, leaving 6 bases between the germline ends. The CDR3 coding sequence is TGTGCCAGCAGCTTTGACGGCTCCTACAATGAGCAGTTCTTC. Encoded protein: CASSFDGSYNEQFF.

This chain's CDR3 is CASSWVGGYEQYF. CDR3 nucleotide sequence: TGTGCCAGCAGCTGGGTCGGGGGCTACGAGCAGTACTTC. J is TRBJ2-7 and V is TRBV7-2; tentatively, D is TRBD2 (6 bases). V was clipped by 4 bases and J by 3 bases, with 10 bases between them. CDR1 SGHTA and CDR2 FQGNSA come from the germline V gene. The CDR3 loop spans 13 amino acids.